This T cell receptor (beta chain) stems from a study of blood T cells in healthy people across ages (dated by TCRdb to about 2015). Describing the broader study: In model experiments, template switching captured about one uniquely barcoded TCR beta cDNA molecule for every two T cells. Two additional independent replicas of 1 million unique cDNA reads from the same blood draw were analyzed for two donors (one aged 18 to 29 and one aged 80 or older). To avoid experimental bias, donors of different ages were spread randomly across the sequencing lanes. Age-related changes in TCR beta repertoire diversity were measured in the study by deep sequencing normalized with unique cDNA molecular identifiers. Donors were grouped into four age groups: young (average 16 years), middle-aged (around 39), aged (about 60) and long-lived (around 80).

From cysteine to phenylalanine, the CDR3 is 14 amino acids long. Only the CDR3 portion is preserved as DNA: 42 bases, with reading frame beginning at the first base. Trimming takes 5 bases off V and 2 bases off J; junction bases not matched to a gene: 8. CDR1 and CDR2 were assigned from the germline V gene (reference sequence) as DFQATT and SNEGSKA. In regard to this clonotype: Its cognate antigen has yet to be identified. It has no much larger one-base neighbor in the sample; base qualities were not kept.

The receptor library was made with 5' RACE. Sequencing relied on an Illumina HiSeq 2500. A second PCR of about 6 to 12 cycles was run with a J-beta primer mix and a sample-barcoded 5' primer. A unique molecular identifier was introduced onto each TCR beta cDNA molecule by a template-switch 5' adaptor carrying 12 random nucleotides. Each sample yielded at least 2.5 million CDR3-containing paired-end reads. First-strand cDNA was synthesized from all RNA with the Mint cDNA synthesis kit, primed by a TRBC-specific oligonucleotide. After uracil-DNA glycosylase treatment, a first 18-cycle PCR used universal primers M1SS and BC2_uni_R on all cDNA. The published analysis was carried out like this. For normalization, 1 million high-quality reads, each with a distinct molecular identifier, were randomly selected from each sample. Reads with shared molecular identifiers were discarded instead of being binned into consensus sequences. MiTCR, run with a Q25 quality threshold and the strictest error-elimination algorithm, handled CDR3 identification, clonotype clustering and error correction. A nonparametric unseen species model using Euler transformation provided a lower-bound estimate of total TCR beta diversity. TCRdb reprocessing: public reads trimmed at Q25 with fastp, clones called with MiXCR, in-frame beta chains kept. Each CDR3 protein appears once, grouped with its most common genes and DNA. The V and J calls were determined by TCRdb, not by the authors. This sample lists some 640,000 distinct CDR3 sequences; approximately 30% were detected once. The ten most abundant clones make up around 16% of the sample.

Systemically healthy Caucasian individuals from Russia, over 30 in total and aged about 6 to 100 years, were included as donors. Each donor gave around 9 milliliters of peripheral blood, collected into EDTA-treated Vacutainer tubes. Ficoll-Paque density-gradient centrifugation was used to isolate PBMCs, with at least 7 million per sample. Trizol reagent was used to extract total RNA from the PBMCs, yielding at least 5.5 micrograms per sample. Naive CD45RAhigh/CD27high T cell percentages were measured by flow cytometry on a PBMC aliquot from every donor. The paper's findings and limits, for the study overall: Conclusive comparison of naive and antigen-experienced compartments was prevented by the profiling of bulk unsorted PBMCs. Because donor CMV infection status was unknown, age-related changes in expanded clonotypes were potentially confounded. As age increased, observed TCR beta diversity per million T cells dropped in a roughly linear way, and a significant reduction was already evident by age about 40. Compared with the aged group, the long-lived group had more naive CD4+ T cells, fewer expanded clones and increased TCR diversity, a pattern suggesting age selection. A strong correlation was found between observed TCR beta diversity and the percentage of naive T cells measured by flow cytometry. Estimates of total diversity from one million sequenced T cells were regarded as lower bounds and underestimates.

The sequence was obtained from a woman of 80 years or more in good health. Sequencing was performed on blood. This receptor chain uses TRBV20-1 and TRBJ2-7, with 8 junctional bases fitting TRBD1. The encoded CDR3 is CSALRGQGTYEQYF. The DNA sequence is TGCAGTGCTCTCAGAGGACAGGGCACCTACGAGCAGTACTTC.